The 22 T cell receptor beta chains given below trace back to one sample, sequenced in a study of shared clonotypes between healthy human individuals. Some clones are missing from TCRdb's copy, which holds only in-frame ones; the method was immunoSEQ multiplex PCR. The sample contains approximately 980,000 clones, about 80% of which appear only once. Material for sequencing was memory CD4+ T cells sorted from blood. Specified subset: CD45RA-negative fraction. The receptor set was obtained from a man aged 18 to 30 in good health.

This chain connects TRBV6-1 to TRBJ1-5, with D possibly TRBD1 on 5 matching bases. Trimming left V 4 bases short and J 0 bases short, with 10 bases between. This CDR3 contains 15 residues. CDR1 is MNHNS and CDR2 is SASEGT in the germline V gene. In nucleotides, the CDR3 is TGTGCCAGCAGTGCCCGCCAGGGTAGCAATCAGCCCCAGCATTTT. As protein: CASSARQGSNQPQHF.

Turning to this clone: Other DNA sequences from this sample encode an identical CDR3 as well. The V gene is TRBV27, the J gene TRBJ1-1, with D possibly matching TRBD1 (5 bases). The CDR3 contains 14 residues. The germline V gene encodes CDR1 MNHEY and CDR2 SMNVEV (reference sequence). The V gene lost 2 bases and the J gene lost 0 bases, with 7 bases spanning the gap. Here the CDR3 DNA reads TGTGCCAGCAGTTTACGGGGGGTGAACACTGAAGCTTTCTTT. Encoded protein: CASSLRGVNTEAFF.

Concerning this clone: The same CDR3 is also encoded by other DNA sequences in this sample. CDR3 in amino acids: CASSFGGRNSPLHF. The CDR3 DNA follows: TGTGCCAGCAGTTTCGGAGGTCGCAATTCACCCCTCCACTTT. V usage is TRBV27 and J usage is TRBJ1-6; D gene ambiguous. Looked up from germline, CDR1 is MNHEY and CDR2 is SMNVEV (reference sequence). The CDR3 contains 14 residues. Trimming left V 3 bases short and J 7 bases short, with 10 bases between.

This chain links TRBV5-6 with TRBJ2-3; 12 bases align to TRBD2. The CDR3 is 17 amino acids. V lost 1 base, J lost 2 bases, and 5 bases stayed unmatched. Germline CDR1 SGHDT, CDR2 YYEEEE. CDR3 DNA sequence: TGTGCCAGCAGCTTGAGGCTAGCGGGGGGGTTCACAGATACGCAGTATTTT. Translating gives CASSLRLAGGFTDTQYF.

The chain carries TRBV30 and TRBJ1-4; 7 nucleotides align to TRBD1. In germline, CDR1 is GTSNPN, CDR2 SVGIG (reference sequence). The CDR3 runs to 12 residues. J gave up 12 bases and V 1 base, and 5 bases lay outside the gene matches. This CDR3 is CAWSAGGRELFF. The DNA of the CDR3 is TGTGCCTGGAGTGCAGGGGGAAGGGAACTGTTTTTT.

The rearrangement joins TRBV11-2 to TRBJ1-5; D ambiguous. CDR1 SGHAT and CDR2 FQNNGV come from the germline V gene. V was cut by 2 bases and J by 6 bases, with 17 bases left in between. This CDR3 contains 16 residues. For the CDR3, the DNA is TGTGCCAGCAGCTTACTTCGTCCCTTACGGGTTCAGCCCCAGCATTTT. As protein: CASSLLRPLRVQPQHF. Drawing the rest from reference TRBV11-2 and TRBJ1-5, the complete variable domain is EAGVAQSPRYKIIEKRQSVAFWCNPISGHATLYWYQQILGQGPKLLIQFQNNGVVDDSQLPKDRFSAERLKGVDSTLKIQPAKLEDSAVYLCASSLLRPLRVQPQHFGDGTRLSIL.

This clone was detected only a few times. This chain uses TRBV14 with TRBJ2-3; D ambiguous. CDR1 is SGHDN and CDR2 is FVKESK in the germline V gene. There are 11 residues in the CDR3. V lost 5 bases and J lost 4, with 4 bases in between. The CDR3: CASSYSDTQYF. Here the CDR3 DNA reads TGTGCCAGCAGCTATTCAGATACGCAGTATTTT.

In nucleotides, the CDR3 is TGTGCCAGTAGTAGCCAAAGGACTAGGGGCGAGCAGTACTTC. It translates to CASSSQRTRGEQYF. The chain employs TRBV19 and TRBJ2-7, with 7 positions matching TRBD2. The J segment lost 6 bases and the V segment lost 4 bases, leaving 9 bases of the junction unmatched. Germline V lookup: CDR1 LNHDA, CDR2 SQIVND (reference sequence). The CDR3 contains 14 residues.

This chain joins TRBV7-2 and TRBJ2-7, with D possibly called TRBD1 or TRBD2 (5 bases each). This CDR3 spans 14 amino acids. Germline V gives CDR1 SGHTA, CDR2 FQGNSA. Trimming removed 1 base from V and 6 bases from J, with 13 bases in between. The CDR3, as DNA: TGTGCCAGCAGCTTAGTGGGTCGAGGGGCCGAGCAGTACTTC. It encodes CASSLVGRGAEQYF.

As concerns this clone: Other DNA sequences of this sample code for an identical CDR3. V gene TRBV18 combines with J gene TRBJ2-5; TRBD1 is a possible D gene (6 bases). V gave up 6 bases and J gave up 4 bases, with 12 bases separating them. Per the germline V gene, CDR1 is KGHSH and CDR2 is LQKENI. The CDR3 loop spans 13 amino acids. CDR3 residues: CASSPGVPETQYF. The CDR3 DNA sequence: TGTGCCAGCTCCCCAGGGGTCCCAGAGACCCAGTACTTC.

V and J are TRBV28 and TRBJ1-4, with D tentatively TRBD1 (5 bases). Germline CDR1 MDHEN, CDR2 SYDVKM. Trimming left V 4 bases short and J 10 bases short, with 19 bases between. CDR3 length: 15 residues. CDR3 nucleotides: TGTGCCAGCAGTTGGGACTCGCCCCTCGGTGGAAAACTGTTTTTT. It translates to CASSWDSPLGGKLFF.

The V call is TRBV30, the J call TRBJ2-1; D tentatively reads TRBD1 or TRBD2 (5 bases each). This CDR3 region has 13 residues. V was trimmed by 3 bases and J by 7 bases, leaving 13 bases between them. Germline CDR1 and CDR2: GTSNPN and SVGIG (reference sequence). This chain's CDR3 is CAWSSLWGNEQFF. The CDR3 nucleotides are TGTGCCTGGAGCAGTCTTTGGGGGAATGAGCAGTTCTTC.

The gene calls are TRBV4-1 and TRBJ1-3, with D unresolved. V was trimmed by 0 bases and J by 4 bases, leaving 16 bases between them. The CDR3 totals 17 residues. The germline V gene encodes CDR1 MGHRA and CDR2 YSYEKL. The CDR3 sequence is CASSQEGWESAGNTIYF. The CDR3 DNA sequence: TGCGCCAGCAGCCAAGAGGGGTGGGAATCCGCCGGAAACACCATATATTTT.

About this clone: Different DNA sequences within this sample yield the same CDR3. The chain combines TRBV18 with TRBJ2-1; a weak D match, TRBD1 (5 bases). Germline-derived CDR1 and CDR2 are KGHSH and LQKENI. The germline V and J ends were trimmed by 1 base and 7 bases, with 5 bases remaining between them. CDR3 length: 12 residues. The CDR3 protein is CASSPQGNEQFF. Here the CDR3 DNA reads TGTGCCAGCTCACCACAGGGGAATGAGCAGTTCTTC.

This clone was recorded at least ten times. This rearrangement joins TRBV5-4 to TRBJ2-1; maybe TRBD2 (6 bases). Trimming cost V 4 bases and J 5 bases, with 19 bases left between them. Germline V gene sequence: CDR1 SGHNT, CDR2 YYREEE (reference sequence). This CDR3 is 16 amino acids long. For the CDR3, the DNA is TGTGCCAGCAGCCCGATGGAGGCGGGGATTAACAATGAGCAGTTCTTC. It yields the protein CASSPMEAGINNEQFF. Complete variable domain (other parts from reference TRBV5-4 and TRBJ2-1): ETGVTQSPTHLIKTRGQQVTLRCSSQSGHNTVSWYQQALGQGPQFIFQYYREEENGRGNFPPRFSGLQFPNYSSELNVNALELDDSALYLCASSPMEAGINNEQFFGPGTRLTVL.

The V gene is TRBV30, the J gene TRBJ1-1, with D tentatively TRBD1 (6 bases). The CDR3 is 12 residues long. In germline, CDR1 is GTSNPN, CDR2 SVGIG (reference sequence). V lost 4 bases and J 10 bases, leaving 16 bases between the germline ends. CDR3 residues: CAWTLGGNGAFF. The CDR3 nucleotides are TGTGCCTGGACTCTAGGGGGGAATGGAGCTTTCTTT.

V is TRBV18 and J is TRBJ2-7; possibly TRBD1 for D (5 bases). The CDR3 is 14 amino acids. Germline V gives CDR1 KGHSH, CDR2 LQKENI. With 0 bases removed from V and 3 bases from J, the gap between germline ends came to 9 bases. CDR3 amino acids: CASSPPEGDYEQYF. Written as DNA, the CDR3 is TGTGCCAGCTCACCACCCGAAGGGGACTACGAGCAGTACTTC.

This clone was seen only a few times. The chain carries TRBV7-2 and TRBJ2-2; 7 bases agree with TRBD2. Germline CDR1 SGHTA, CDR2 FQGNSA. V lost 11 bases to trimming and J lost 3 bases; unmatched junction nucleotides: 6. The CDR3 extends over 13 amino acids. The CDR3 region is CAESSGDTGELFF. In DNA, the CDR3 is TGTGCCGAGTCTAGCGGAGACACCGGGGAGCTGTTTTTT.

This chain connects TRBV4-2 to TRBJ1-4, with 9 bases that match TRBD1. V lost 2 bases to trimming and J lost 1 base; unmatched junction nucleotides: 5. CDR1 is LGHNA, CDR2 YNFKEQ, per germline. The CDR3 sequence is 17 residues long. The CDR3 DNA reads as TGTGCCAGCAGCCAAAACAGGGGGCTGCTAACTAATGAAAAACTGTTTTTT. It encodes CASSQNRGLLTNEKLFF.

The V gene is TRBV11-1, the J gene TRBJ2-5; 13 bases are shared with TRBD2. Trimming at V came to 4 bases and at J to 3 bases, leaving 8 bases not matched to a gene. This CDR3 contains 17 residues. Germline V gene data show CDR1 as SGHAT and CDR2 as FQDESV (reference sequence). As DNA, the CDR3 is TGTGCCAGCAGCTCCGGACTAGCGGGGGCTAGGAAAGAGACCCAGTACTTC. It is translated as CASSSGLAGARKETQYF.

CDR3 sequence: CASSPTGGPDTQYF. The CDR3 DNA is TGTGCCAGCAGCCCAACGGGGGGCCCAGATACGCAGTATTTT. V and J are TRBV7-3 and TRBJ2-3; D is perhaps TRBD2 (7 bases). CDR1 and CDR2 from the germline V gene are SGHTA and FQGTGA. The V end was cut by 5 bases, the J end by 4 bases, with 13 bases between. CDR3 length: 14 amino acids.

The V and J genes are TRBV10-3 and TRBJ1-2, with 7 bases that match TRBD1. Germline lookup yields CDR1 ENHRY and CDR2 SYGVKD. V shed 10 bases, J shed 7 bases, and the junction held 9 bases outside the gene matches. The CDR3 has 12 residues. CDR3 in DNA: TGTGCCACCGGACAGGTGGTGGCTGGCTACACCTTC. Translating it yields CATGQVVAGYTF.